This is a list of T cell receptor beta chains from one sample in a study of OX40 agonist ivuxolimab in advanced cancers. The protocol was immunoSEQ multiplex PCR, while the TCRdb copy is restricted to in-frame clones and leaves out a portion. The table shows 71,000 or so clones, with about 94% occurring only once. The sample here was CD4+ or CD8+ T cells sorted from blood, taken in a trial of the OX40 agonist ivuxolimab. The receptors shown here come from an adult with an advanced solid tumor such as melanoma, head and neck, liver or kidney cancer. CDR3s include the opening cysteine and the closing phenylalanine or tryptophan. A D gene is named only where the DNA matches it firmly. The size of a clone is reported for some rows only, either as once, few or many, or as a class for expanded clones.

abundance: medium-sized; j_gene: TRBJ1-1; d_gene: TRBD1; v_gene: TRBV5-4; CDR3nt: TGTGCCAGCAGCTTGGGGCGACAGGGCAAAGCTTTCTTT; CDR3aa: CASSLGRQGKAFF
abundance: once; j_gene: TRBJ1-4; d_gene: TRBD1; v_gene: TRBV27; CDR3nt: TGTGCCAGCAGTCTTACCGGGACAGGGGGTGAAAAACTGTTTTTT; CDR3aa: CASSLTGTGGEKLFF
abundance: NA; j_gene: TRBJ2-3; d_gene: TRBD2; v_gene: TRBV29-1; CDR3nt: TGCAGCGTTGATGGGCGGGAGGGCCGGTCTTTCACAGATACGCAGTATTTT; CDR3aa: CSVDGREGRSFTDTQYF
abundance: NA; j_gene: TRBJ2-7; d_gene: NA; v_gene: TRBV7-8; CDR3nt: TGTGCCAGCAGCTTAGAGCACACGGCGTGGGACGAGCAGTACTTC; CDR3aa: CASSLEHTAWDEQYF
abundance: NA; j_gene: TRBJ1-1; d_gene: NA; v_gene: TRBV9; CDR3nt: TGTGCCAGCAGCGTAGCTACAGGGCCTGAAGCTTTCTTT; CDR3aa: CASSVATGPEAFF
abundance: NA; j_gene: TRBJ2-7; d_gene: TRBD2; v_gene: TRBV13; CDR3nt: TGTGCCAGCAGCACCCGACTAGCGGGGAACTACGAGCAGTACTTC; CDR3aa: CASSTRLAGNYEQYF
abundance: NA; j_gene: TRBJ2-2; d_gene: TRBD2; v_gene: TRBV4-1; CDR3nt: TGCGCCAGCAGCCCAAACGGACTAGCGGGGATCAACACCGGGGAGCTGTTTTTT; CDR3aa: CASSPNGLAGINTGELFF
abundance: NA; j_gene: TRBJ1-1; d_gene: NA; v_gene: TRBV4-3; CDR3nt: TGCGCCAGCAGCCAATCCTCAGGGATCACTGAAGCTTTCTTT; CDR3aa: CASSQSSGITEAFF
abundance: NA; j_gene: TRBJ2-3; d_gene: NA; v_gene: TRBV15; CDR3nt: TGTGCCACCAGCAGGACAGCACCTAGCACAGATACGCAGTATTTT; CDR3aa: CATSRTAPSTDTQYF
abundance: few; j_gene: TRBJ1-2; d_gene: NA; v_gene: TRBV7-6; CDR3nt: TGTGCCACCTCGGGGCCTGCTGGCTACACCTTC; CDR3aa: CATSGPAGYTF
abundance: NA; j_gene: TRBJ1-3; d_gene: NA; v_gene: TRBV5-5; CDR3nt: TGTGCCAGCAGCTTGAATACTAGAGCTGGAAACACCATATATTTT; CDR3aa: CASSLNTRAGNTIYF
abundance: NA; j_gene: TRBJ2-1; d_gene: TRBD2; v_gene: TRBV19; CDR3nt: TGTGCCAGTCGCATGACACTAGCGGGAGATGAGCAGTTCTTC; CDR3aa: CASRMTLAGDEQFF
abundance: NA; j_gene: TRBJ1-2; d_gene: TRBD1; v_gene: TRBV11-2; CDR3nt: TGTGCCAGCAGCCCGGGACAGTACTATGGCTACACCTTC; CDR3aa: CASSPGQYYGYTF
abundance: NA; j_gene: TRBJ1-2; d_gene: NA; v_gene: TRBV27; CDR3nt: TGTGCCAGCAGTCTAGGGGGGATCTATGGCTACACCTTC; CDR3aa: CASSLGGIYGYTF
abundance: NA; j_gene: TRBJ2-3; d_gene: NA; v_gene: TRBV6-5; CDR3nt: TGTGCCAGCAAAGGAGGCACAGATACGCAGTATTTT; CDR3aa: CASKGGTDTQYF
abundance: NA; j_gene: TRBJ1-1; d_gene: NA; v_gene: TRBV6-1; CDR3nt: TGTGCCAGCAGTGTTTCCGTGAACACTGAAGCTTTCTTT; CDR3aa: CASSVSVNTEAFF
abundance: NA; j_gene: TRBJ1-1; d_gene: NA; v_gene: TRBV6-5; CDR3nt: TGTGCCAGCAGTTACTCGATAGTGGGGGAAACTGAAGCTTTCTTT; CDR3aa: CASSYSIVGETEAFF
abundance: NA; j_gene: TRBJ2-3; d_gene: NA; v_gene: TRBV29-1; CDR3nt: TGCAGCGTCTTAGCGGAGACCACAGATACGCAGTATTTT; CDR3aa: CSVLAETTDTQYF
abundance: NA; j_gene: TRBJ1-3; d_gene: NA; v_gene: TRBV30; CDR3nt: TGTGCCTGGGGTGGGGCTGGAAACACCATATATTTT; CDR3aa: CAWGGAGNTIYF
abundance: NA; j_gene: TRBJ2-1; d_gene: NA; v_gene: TRBV5-1; CDR3nt: TGCGCCAGCAGGAGGGTCGGCGACAATGAGCAGTTCTTC; CDR3aa: CASRRVGDNEQFF
abundance: NA; j_gene: TRBJ1-1; d_gene: TRBD1; v_gene: TRBV25-1; CDR3nt: TGTGCCGGCTACAGGGGGAGGAACACTGAAGCTTTCTTT; CDR3aa: CAGYRGRNTEAFF
abundance: NA; j_gene: TRBJ2-1; d_gene: NA; v_gene: TRBV5-1; CDR3nt: TGCGCCAGCAGCTTGTCCCCTCCGTTGCTAGGGAAGGGGGACAATGAGCAGTTCTTC; CDR3aa: CASSLSPPLLGKGDNEQFF
abundance: NA; j_gene: TRBJ2-7; d_gene: NA; v_gene: TRBV15; CDR3nt: TGTGCCACCAGCAGAGATAATTCCTACGAGCAGTACTTC; CDR3aa: CATSRDNSYEQYF
abundance: NA; j_gene: TRBJ1-2; d_gene: NA; v_gene: TRBV4-1; CDR3nt: TGCGCCAGCAGCCAAGTACGCAGGGGCAACTATGGCTACACCTTC; CDR3aa: CASSQVRRGNYGYTF
abundance: NA; j_gene: TRBJ1-5; d_gene: TRBD1; v_gene: TRBV5-6; CDR3nt: TGTGCCAGCAGCGACGGGACAGGGGGTAATCAGCCCCAGCATTTT; CDR3aa: CASSDGTGGNQPQHF
abundance: NA; j_gene: TRBJ1-1; d_gene: TRBD1; v_gene: TRBV4-1; CDR3nt: TGCGCCAGCAGCCCAGACCAATACAGGGGAATCACTGAAGCTTTCTTT; CDR3aa: CASSPDQYRGITEAFF
abundance: NA; j_gene: TRBJ2-1; d_gene: NA; v_gene: TRBV11-2; CDR3nt: TGTGCCAGCAGCTTACAGACGTCCTACAATGAGCAGTTCTTC; CDR3aa: CASSLQTSYNEQFF
abundance: NA; j_gene: TRBJ1-3; d_gene: NA; v_gene: TRBV19; CDR3nt: TGTGCCAGTAGTATAGTGGGGACTTCCCAGAGCTCTGGAAACACCATATATTTT; CDR3aa: CASSIVGTSQSSGNTIYF